Described below is a single T cell receptor beta chain sequence and its context. The target antigen is unknown. These data originate in a study of blood T cells in healthy people across ages. Regarding the study as a whole: Older individuals had lower TCR beta diversity per million T cells (the decline was roughly linear). In the absence of known donor CMV status, changes in expanded clonotypes were possibly confounded. Diversity figures derived from one million T cells were judged to underestimate the true value.

Using a J-beta primer mix together with a sample-barcoded 5' primer, a second PCR was run for about 6 to 11 cycles. From each sample, at least 3 million paired-end reads containing CDR3 were obtained. In TCRdb, the 5' RACE reads were re-called with MiXCR into one record per CDR3 protein. The table has some 860,000 distinct CDR3 sequences, roughly 56% seen once. The V segment lost 7 bases and the J segment 5 bases; nucleotides outside the gene matches: 10. The CDR3 extends over 15 amino acids. Germline CDR1 reads ENHRY; CDR2 reads SYGVKD. The sequencing sample was made of blood. The clonotype comes from a man aged 35 to 55 in good health. This sequence joins TRBV10-3 and TRBJ1-1, with TRBD1 identical over 10 bases. CDR3 sequence reads: CAIISDRGGWTEAFF. CDR3 DNA: TGTGCCATCATCTCGGACAGGGGGGGGTGGACTGAAGCTTTCTTT.